The rows below give T cell receptor beta chains drawn from one sample of a study of graft-versus-host responses after intestinal transplantation. This table comes from immunoSEQ multiplex PCR, and its TCRdb copy is limited to in-frame clones, with some not included. The sample has around 29,000 clones; 70% to 90% are singletons. Sequences were derived from PBMCs, sampled approximately 460 days after intestinal transplantation. Source of these receptors: a human patient who received an intestinal transplant, so some T cells may come from the graft donor. Both conserved end residues are part of each CDR3. Each record gives: CDR3 protein, clone size, V gene, J gene. Rows may omit the clone size; those that give it use once, few, many or a size class.

CDR3aa: CASNPTGTTGELFF; abundance: NA; v_gene: TRBV19; j_gene: TRBJ2-2
CDR3aa: CASSMFGGGSGSSYEQYF; abundance: NA; v_gene: TRBV19; j_gene: TRBJ2-7
CDR3aa: CASSFGMDSYEQYF; abundance: NA; v_gene: TRBV27; j_gene: TRBJ2-7
CDR3aa: CASSIPFYNEQFF; abundance: NA; v_gene: TRBV19; j_gene: TRBJ2-1
CDR3aa: CASSLGTQETQYF; abundance: NA; v_gene: TRBV5-1; j_gene: TRBJ2-5
CDR3aa: CASSATQGFNYEQYF; abundance: once; v_gene: TRBV2; j_gene: TRBJ2-7
CDR3aa: CAWSRRGALNTEAFF; abundance: NA; v_gene: TRBV30; j_gene: TRBJ1-1
CDR3aa: CASSPPKGGTEAFF; abundance: NA; v_gene: TRBV18; j_gene: TRBJ1-1
CDR3aa: CASSVGSWGEQYF; abundance: once; v_gene: TRBV5-4; j_gene: TRBJ2-7
CDR3aa: CASPTHQPQHF; abundance: NA; v_gene: TRBV6-4; j_gene: TRBJ1-5
CDR3aa: CASRGGYSNYEQYF; abundance: NA; v_gene: TRBV6-6; j_gene: TRBJ2-7
CDR3aa: CATSAGLALADTQYF; abundance: NA; v_gene: TRBV15; j_gene: TRBJ2-3
CDR3aa: CASSLSRLNYGYTF; abundance: NA; v_gene: TRBV28; j_gene: TRBJ1-2
CDR3aa: CASSSGANTGELFF; abundance: NA; v_gene: TRBV7-8; j_gene: TRBJ2-2
CDR3aa: CASSLNPAGVVGYTF; abundance: NA; v_gene: TRBV27; j_gene: TRBJ1-2
CDR3aa: CASSEGVAHYGYTF; abundance: NA; v_gene: TRBV6-1; j_gene: TRBJ1-2
CDR3aa: CASSSGAGDYEQYF; abundance: NA; v_gene: TRBV19; j_gene: TRBJ2-7
CDR3aa: CASSTKNTEAFF; abundance: NA; v_gene: TRBV6-4; j_gene: TRBJ1-1
CDR3aa: CASSLVFSGGAAVETQYF; abundance: NA; v_gene: TRBV11-2; j_gene: TRBJ2-5
CDR3aa: CASSLSRGQGRLNTEAFF; abundance: NA; v_gene: TRBV27; j_gene: TRBJ1-1
CDR3aa: CASSVGPGELFF; abundance: NA; v_gene: TRBV9; j_gene: TRBJ2-2
CDR3aa: CASSPKTGVYEQYF; abundance: NA; v_gene: TRBV18; j_gene: TRBJ2-7
CDR3aa: CASSPATGNYGYTF; abundance: few; v_gene: TRBV5-8; j_gene: TRBJ1-2
CDR3aa: CASSFPLAGDPLSYEQYF; abundance: NA; v_gene: TRBV28; j_gene: TRBJ2-7
CDR3aa: CASSLSGRVYEQYF; abundance: NA; v_gene: TRBV27; j_gene: TRBJ2-7
CDR3aa: CASSESGRAPYNEQFF; abundance: NA; v_gene: TRBV10-1; j_gene: TRBJ2-1
CDR3aa: CASSDPSGGINEQFF; abundance: NA; v_gene: TRBV10-2; j_gene: TRBJ2-1
CDR3aa: CASSIGNYNEQFF; abundance: NA; v_gene: TRBV19; j_gene: TRBJ2-1
CDR3aa: CASSQVRGYEQFF; abundance: NA; v_gene: TRBV4-1; j_gene: TRBJ2-1
CDR3aa: CASSLRTGGSTYNSPLHF; abundance: NA; v_gene: TRBV7-4; j_gene: TRBJ1-6
CDR3aa: CASSSHSRDRPPLHF; abundance: NA; v_gene: TRBV6-1; j_gene: TRBJ1-6
CDR3aa: CASSEGANSPLHF; abundance: NA; v_gene: TRBV6-4; j_gene: TRBJ1-6
CDR3aa: CASRARGGGQPQHF; abundance: NA; v_gene: TRBV6-5; j_gene: TRBJ1-5
CDR3aa: CASSPQGREIYGYTF; abundance: NA; v_gene: TRBV28; j_gene: TRBJ1-2
CDR3aa: CASSVGGQSSYEQYF; abundance: few; v_gene: TRBV9; j_gene: TRBJ2-7
CDR3aa: CASSQEKTGISYEQYF; abundance: NA; v_gene: TRBV4-1; j_gene: TRBJ2-7
CDR3aa: CASSAGANGYTF; abundance: NA; v_gene: TRBV6-5; j_gene: TRBJ1-2
CDR3aa: CASRRGDRATDTQYF; abundance: NA; v_gene: TRBV6-1; j_gene: TRBJ2-3
CDR3aa: CASSLTGDSNQPQHF; abundance: NA; v_gene: TRBV5-8; j_gene: TRBJ1-5
CDR3aa: CAWGGVRRAEAFF; abundance: NA; v_gene: TRBV30; j_gene: TRBJ1-1
CDR3aa: CASSLMGVVDIQYF; abundance: NA; v_gene: TRBV19; j_gene: TRBJ2-4